The 5 T cell receptor beta chains below come from one sample, sequenced in a study of T cells in Graves' hyperthyroidism and ophthalmopathy. Using RNA transcripts as the source, TCR beta CDR3 regions were amplified. HTBI primers were used for first-round RT-PCR of the TCR CDR3. Each CDR3 protein gets one entry after TCRdb re-called the multiplex PCR reads with MiXCR. This table has fewer than 400,000 distinct CDR3 sequences, 15% to 18% appearing once. Material: blood. The receptors were sampled from a woman aged 18-35 years with Graves' hyperthyroidism that later progressed to Graves' ophthalmopathy.

This clonotype was seen ten or more times. The chain is built from TRBV30 and TRBJ2-1; D is ambiguous. V was trimmed by 0 bases and J by 3 bases, leaving 6 bases between them. Germline lookup yields CDR1 GTSNPN and CDR2 SVGIG (reference sequence). CDR3 length: 13 amino acids. CDR3 amino acids: CAWSVGIYNEQFF. CDR3 DNA: TGTGCCTGGAGTGTCGGAATCTACAATGAGCAGTTCTTC.

This clonotype has a handful of counts. This sequence joins TRBV7-8 and TRBJ2-7; D possibly uses TRBD1 or TRBD2 (5 bases each). V lost 8 bases and J 3 bases, leaving 20 bases between the germline ends. The CDR3 has 15 residues. The germline CDR1 and CDR2 sequences are SGHVS and FQNEAQ. CDR3 sequence: CASSLGVGVDYEQYF. CDR3 DNA sequence: TGTGCCAGCTCCTTAGGGGTGGGGGTGGACTACGAGCAGTACTTC.

This clonotype showed up just a few times. The CDR3 is CASSLAVGYGTDTQYF. CDR3 coding DNA: TGTGCCAGCAGCTTAGCGGTGGGATACGGCACAGATACGCAGTATTTT. The chain links TRBV11-3 to TRBJ2-3; D ambiguous. The length of the CDR3 is 16 residues. In germline, CDR1 is SGHNT, CDR2 YENEEA. Trimming took off 1 base at V and 1 base at J, with 12 bases between the two ends.

In this sample, this clonotype turned up a few times. The rearrangement uses TRBV27 and TRBJ1-2; D perhaps matches TRBD1 (5 bases). The CDR3 spans 15 residues. V was shortened by 2 bases and J by 4 bases, with 14 bases between the two germline ends. Germline CDR1 reads MNHEY; CDR2 reads SMNVEV (reference sequence). For the CDR3, the DNA is TGTGCCAGCAGTTTAAGTGGACAACTCATCTATGGCTACACCTTC. Amino acids: CASSLSGQLIYGYTF.

This clonotype has a count of ten or more. V and J are TRBV5-1 and TRBJ1-5; TRBD1 matches 9 bases. From germline, CDR1 is SGHRS and CDR2 YFSETQ. V trimming: 4 bases; J trimming: 4 bases; junction bases outside the gene matches: 6. The CDR3 is 15 residues long. CDR3 coding DNA: TGCGCCAGCAGCCCAGGGACAGGGACGAATCAGCCCCAGCATTTT. It specifies CASSPGTGTNQPQHF.